Listed here are 20 T cell receptor beta chains from one sample, sequenced in a study of cytomegalovirus exposure and HLA in healthy donors. The PCR contained 60 Vbeta and 13 Jbeta primers. Sequenced by immunoSEQ multiplex PCR; TCRdb stores in-frame clones only, minus some. Its listing shows about 42,000 clones. Sample: PBMCs. Receptors originate from a man aged 30 to 39 in good health and CMV-seronegative.

The chain joins TRBV19 to TRBJ2-7, with D hard to call. Germline V gene data show CDR1 as LNHDA and CDR2 as SQIVND (reference sequence). The V gene lost 0 bases and the J gene lost 2 bases, with 5 bases spanning the gap. This CDR3 has 13 residues. This chain's CDR3 is CASSIETTYEQYF. As DNA, the CDR3 is TGTGCCAGTAGTATAGAGACAACCTACGAGCAGTACTTC.

The chain carries TRBV18 and TRBJ1-5; TRBD1 is a possible D gene (6 bases). Trimming stripped 2 bases from V and 6 bases from J, with 17 bases between. The CDR3 contains 16 residues. Germline V gives CDR1 KGHSH, CDR2 LQKENI. The CDR3 DNA sequence: TGTGCCAGCTCACCATACGCAGGGGCCGTGGGTCAGCCCCAGCATTTT. Translated: CASSPYAGAVGQPQHF.

The V call is TRBV30, the J call TRBJ2-2, with 9 bases lining up with TRBD1. Trimming at V came to 2 bases and at J to 3 bases, leaving 10 bases not matched to a gene. The germline CDR1 and CDR2 sequences are GTSNPN and SVGIG (reference sequence). The CDR3 spans 17 residues. CDR3 in amino acids: CAWSLVLRTGDTGELFF. The CDR3 DNA reads TGTGCCTGGAGTCTTGTATTGAGGACAGGGGACACCGGGGAGCTGTTTTTT.

CDR3 sequence (DNA): TGTGCCATCAGTGAGTCAGCGGGCTACGAGCAGTACTTC. It translates to CAISESAGYEQYF. The genes are TRBV10-3 and TRBJ2-7; D perhaps matches TRBD2 (6 bases). The V and J ends lost 0 bases and 3 bases respectively, with 6 bases between them. This CDR3 has 13 residues. The V gene's germline CDR1 is ENHRY and CDR2 SYGVKD.

The CDR3 spells CASGLRDRGYEQYF. The DNA for the CDR3 is TGTGCCAGTGGGCTTAGGGACAGGGGCTACGAGCAGTACTTC. The chain employs TRBV6-1 and TRBJ2-7; 10 positions agree with TRBD1. Trimming at V came to 9 bases and at J to 3 bases, leaving 8 bases not matched to a gene. Germline V gene sequence: CDR1 MNHNS, CDR2 SASEGT. This CDR3 spans 14 amino acids.

Worth noting for this clone: One end of the junction does not line up with germline, which may come from a read error. The V call is TRBV30, the J call TRBJ1-1, with D uncertain. The CDR3 is made up of 14 amino acids. Germline lookup yields CDR1 GTSNPN and CDR2 SVGIG (reference sequence). CDR3 protein: CAWSEGRFPTEDFF. The CDR3 coding sequence is TGTGCCTGGAGTGAAGGCAGGTTCCCCACTGAAGATTTCTTT. Variable domain in full (rest from reference TRBV30 and TRBJ1-1): SQTIHQWPATLVQPVGSPLSLECTVEGTSNPNLYWYRQAAGRGLQLLFYSVGIGQISSEVPQNLSASRPQDRQFILSSKKLLLSDSGFYLCAWSEGRFPTEDFFGQGTRLTVV.

This chain uses TRBV21-1 with TRBJ2-2; the table's D call, TRBD1, was not checked against the DNA. TRBV21-1 is listed as a pseudogene. This CDR3 spans 16 amino acids. The CDR3 here is CASSSPSHRETGELFF. For the CDR3, the DNA is TGTGCCAGCAGCAGCCCCTCTCACAGGGAAACCGGGGAGCTGTTTTTT.

The rearrangement uses TRBV6-5 and TRBJ2-1, with D hard to call. This CDR3 has 12 amino acids. V was pared by 8 bases and J by 4 bases, with 9 bases between. The germline V gene has CDR1 MNHEY and CDR2 SVGAGI. The CDR3 region has the DNA TGTGCCAGCCTAACAGTTTACAATGAGCAGTTCTTC. The encoded protein is CASLTVYNEQFF.

The chain links TRBV10-1 to TRBJ1-2, with TRBD1 identical over 7 bases. Germline V lookup: CDR1 WNHNN, CDR2 SYGVQD (reference sequence). The CDR3 contains 10 residues. V lost 8 bases to trimming and J lost 8 bases; unmatched junction nucleotides: 2. The CDR3 loop reads CASWTGGYTF. CDR3 sequence (DNA): TGCGCCAGCTGGACAGGCGGCTACACCTTC.

The DNA for the CDR3 is TGCGCCAGCAGCCAAGATTTAGGGACAGGGGACTACGAGCAGTACTTC. Translating gives CASSQDLGTGDYEQYF. The V call is TRBV4-3, the J call TRBJ2-7; 10 nucleotides align to TRBD1. CDR3 length: 16 residues. Germline CDR1 and CDR2: LGHNA and YSLEER. V was clipped by 0 bases and J by 3 bases; unmatched bases: 5.

This chain links TRBV18 with TRBJ1-6; 11 positions agree with TRBD1. CDR1 KGHSH and CDR2 LQKENI come from the germline V gene. The CDR3 covers 15 residues. The J segment lost 9 bases and the V segment lost 4 bases, leaving 5 bases of the junction unmatched. DNA for the CDR3: TGTGCCAGCTCACTATTGGGACAGGGGGTTTCACCCCTCCACTTT. Translating it yields CASSLLGQGVSPLHF.

The gene calls are TRBV5-1 and TRBJ2-2; D is uncertain. Germline assignment: CDR1 SGHRS and CDR2 YFSETQ. Trimming took 0 bases from V and 1 from J, leaving 7 bases between them. The CDR3 sequence is 15 residues long. CDR3 DNA: TGCGCCAGCAGCTTGGACTCCGTGAACACCGGGGAGCTGTTTTTT. Translated: CASSLDSVNTGELFF.

J is TRBJ1-1 and V is TRBV6-5, with 8 nucleotides matching TRBD1. CDR1 and CDR2 (germline): MNHEY, SVGAGI. Unmatched junction bases numbered 7, after V lost 6 bases and J lost 1 base. The CDR3 runs to 15 residues. The CDR3 sequence is CASRPPGTGNTEAFF. The CDR3 coding sequence is TGTGCCAGCAGACCCCCCGGGACAGGGAACACTGAAGCTTTCTTT.

The genes are TRBV5-1 and TRBJ2-5; D remains unclear. Germline CDR1 SGHRS, CDR2 YFSETQ. The V gene lost 4 bases and the J gene lost 5 bases, with 6 bases spanning the gap. This CDR3 has 11 residues. CDR3 in amino acids: CASSAAETQYF. CDR3 DNA: TGCGCCAGCAGCGCTGCGGAGACCCAGTACTTC.

V gene TRBV2 combines with J gene TRBJ2-7; 9 positions match TRBD1. The CDR3 has 14 residues. Trimming removed 10 bases from V and 1 base from J; junction bases left unmatched: 8. Germline V CDR1 and CDR2: SNHLY, FYNNEI. CDR3 protein: CATITGGKSYEQYF. The CDR3 DNA reads as TGTGCCACCATTACAGGGGGCAAATCCTACGAGCAGTACTTC.

The chain is built from TRBV4-3 and TRBJ2-1; no reliable D call. CDR3 length: 15 amino acids. The germline V and J ends were trimmed by 0 bases and 5 bases, with 11 bases remaining between them. The germline gives CDR1 LGHNA, CDR2 YSLEER. The CDR3 reads CASSQEVGLDNEQFF. The CDR3 bases are TGCGCCAGCAGCCAAGAAGTGGGCCTCGACAATGAGCAGTTCTTC.

V is TRBV18 and J is TRBJ2-7; TRBD2 is a possible D gene (6 bases). Trimming pared 8 bases from V and 3 bases from J, leaving 14 bases between. Germline CDR1 and CDR2: KGHSH and LQKENI. CDR3 length: 13 amino acids. The CDR3 DNA is TGTGCCAGCACGCTCGGGACTCGCTACGAGCAGTACTTC. It yields the protein CASTLGTRYEQYF.

This chain links TRBV7-2 with TRBJ2-5, with a weak D call TRBD2 (6 bases). CDR3 size: 14 residues. Per the germline V gene, CDR1 is SGHTA and CDR2 is FQGNSA. V was pared by 6 bases and J by 7 bases, with 18 bases between. The CDR3 DNA reads TGTGCCAGCAGTCGGAGCGGTTTCGGGGGGACCCAGTACTTC. Translating gives CASSRSGFGGTQYF.

The chain is built from TRBV15 and TRBJ1-1; 10 nucleotides match TRBD1. The CDR3 has 17 amino acids. J was trimmed by 0 bases and V by 2 bases; bases with no gene match: 6. Per the germline V gene, CDR1 is LNHNV and CDR2 is YYDKDF (reference sequence). CDR3 sequence reads: CATSRQPDRGLNTEAFF. The CDR3 bases are TGTGCCACCAGCAGACAACCGGACAGGGGGTTGAACACTGAAGCTTTCTTT.

CDR3 in amino acids: CASSGGGPYGYTF. The CDR3 coding sequence is TGTGCCAGCAGTGGCGGGGGACCCTATGGCTACACCTTC. This rearrangement joins TRBV2 to TRBJ1-2; tentatively, D is TRBD1 (5 bases). CDR1 and CDR2 (germline): SNHLY, FYNNEI. Between the trimmed V and J ends, which lost 4 bases and 4 bases, there was a span of 10 bases. This CDR3 region has 13 residues.